This passage covers 15 T cell receptor beta chains from one sample sequenced in a study of glioma-infiltrating T cells after dendritic cell vaccination. As to time point: after dendritic cell vaccination, including at tumor progression/relapse. Generated by immunoSEQ multiplex PCR, the TCRdb table keeps only in-frame clones and is missing some. Among over 80,000 clones, approximately 75% were seen once, and the ten largest hold 2% to 2.5%. The material was blood, obtained after dendritic cell vaccination. Receptors originate from a human donor with glioblastoma.

The gene calls are TRBV10-3 and TRBJ2-7; D gene unclear. The V gene's germline CDR1 is ENHRY and CDR2 SYGVKD. V was cut by 3 bases and J by 0 bases, with 9 bases left in between. The CDR3 totals 14 residues. CDR3 protein: CAISDSRSSYEQYV. The CDR3 nucleotides are TGTGCCATCAGTGACTCAAGGAGCTCCTACGAGCAGTACGTC.

The chain recombines TRBV7-9 with TRBJ1-2, with 10 bases lining up with TRBD1. The CDR3 spans 14 residues. V was clipped by 7 bases and J by 2 bases; unmatched bases: 4. Looked up from germline, CDR1 is SEHNR and CDR2 is FQNEAQ (reference sequence). CDR3 in amino acids: CASTETGGNYGYTF. CDR3 DNA sequence: TGTGCCAGCACTGAGACAGGGGGCAACTATGGCTACACCTTC.

The chain employs TRBV6-5 and TRBJ1-2; tentative D call: TRBD1 (6 bases). Germline CDR1 reads MNHEY; CDR2 reads SVGAGI. The CDR3 length is 14 residues. V lost 5 bases to trimming and J lost 4 bases, with 14 bases between them. The CDR3 DNA reads as TGTGCCAGCAGTCCCTCCGGGACAATCTATGGCTACACCTTC. As protein: CASSPSGTIYGYTF.

The rearrangement joins TRBV12-5 to TRBJ2-1; possibly TRBD2 for D (5 bases). Looked up from germline, CDR1 is LGHNT and CDR2 is FRNRAP. The CDR3 has 13 residues. V lost 3 bases to trimming and J lost 7 bases, with 10 bases between them. As DNA, the CDR3 is TGTGCTAGTGGTTTCCCCACGGGGAATGAGCAGTTCTTC. It yields the protein CASGFPTGNEQFF.

The chain joins TRBV19 to TRBJ1-1, with D hard to call. Germline V gene lookup returns CDR1 LNHDA and CDR2 SQIVND (reference sequence). This CDR3 has 14 residues. V lost 6 bases, J lost 4 bases, and 15 bases lay in between. The CDR3 coding sequence is TGTGCCAGTAGAACCGACCTAGAGGGCACTGAAGCTTTCTTT. This sequence encodes CASRTDLEGTEAFF.

The chain joins TRBV5-4 to TRBJ2-7, with 10 nucleotides matching TRBD2. The germline V gene has CDR1 SGHNT and CDR2 YYREEE (reference sequence). J gave up 1 base and V 3 bases, and 7 bases lay outside the gene matches. This CDR3 has 16 residues. The CDR3 is CASSSGPGLASYEQYV. The DNA for the CDR3 is TGTGCCAGCAGCTCCGGACCGGGACTAGCGTCCTACGAGCAGTACGTC.

This chain joins TRBV5-1 and TRBJ2-1; 13 bases agree with TRBD2. Trimming at V came to 3 bases and at J to 6 bases, leaving 15 bases not matched to a gene. This CDR3 is built from 19 residues. Germline V gene lookup returns CDR1 SGHRS and CDR2 YFSETQ. CDR3 sequence (DNA): TGCGCCAGCAGCTCGGGGAGCGGACTAGCGGGAGTAAAAAGCAATGAGCAGTTCTTC. Translated, it gives CASSSGSGLAGVKSNEQFF.

The rearrangement uses TRBV30 and TRBJ2-2; 7 bases are a match to TRBD2. The CDR3 totals 15 residues. The junction had 4 bases not matched to a gene; V was cut back by 0 bases and J by 3 bases. Germline lookup yields CDR1 GTSNPN and CDR2 SVGIG (reference sequence). The CDR3 bases are TGTGCCTGGAGTGTGCGGGAGCACGACACCGGGGAGCTGTTTTTT. Protein sequence: CAWSVREHDTGELFF.

The chain carries TRBV5-6 and TRBJ2-5, with a weak D call TRBD2 (7 bases). V was cut by 3 bases and J by 3 bases, with 21 bases left in between. The CDR3 spans 17 residues. CDR1 is SGHDT, CDR2 YYEEEE, per germline. The CDR3 DNA is TGTGCCAGCAGCTGGGTTAGTTGGGTAGGGGGGGAAGAGACCCAGTACTTC. It is translated as CASSWVSWVGGEETQYF. Full variable domain (missing parts from reference TRBV5-6 and TRBJ2-5): DAGVTQSPTHLIKTRGQQVTLRCSPKSGHDTVSWYQQALGQGPQFIFQYYEEEERQRGNFPDRFSGHQFPNYSSELNVNALLLGDSALYLCASSWVSWVGGEETQYFGPGTRLLVL.

This clone was picked up a small number of times. V usage is TRBV6-1 and J usage is TRBJ1-1; D is possibly TRBD1 (5 bases). The V end was cut by 6 bases, the J end by 7 bases, with 18 bases between. Germline-derived CDR1 and CDR2 are MNHNS and SASEGT. The CDR3 extends over 14 amino acids. The CDR3, as DNA: TGTGCCAGCAGCCCCGCGGTGGGGCGGGATGAAGCTTTCTTT. Its protein is CASSPAVGRDEAFF.

This clone was seen only a few times. This chain links TRBV6-1 with TRBJ2-5; 7 nucleotides align to TRBD2. Losses at the gene ends were 2 bases for V and 5 bases for J; bases not matched to a gene: 5. This CDR3 contains 14 residues. Germline CDR1 reads MNHNS; CDR2 reads SASEGT. CDR3 nucleotides: TGTGCCAGCAGTGAATCGGGGGGTTGGGAGACCCAGTACTTC. The encoded protein is CASSESGGWETQYF.

This clone was found a few times. The rearrangement links TRBV18 to TRBJ2-1; 7 bases line up with TRBD1. Germline V gene lookup returns CDR1 KGHSH and CDR2 LQKENI. After removal of 4 bases from V and 4 bases from J, the junction contained 1 base not matched to a gene. The CDR3 length is 13 residues. CDR3 nucleotides: TGTGCCAGCTCACGGACAGGATACAATGAGCAGTTCTTC. This translates into CASSRTGYNEQFF.

The chain couples TRBV18 to TRBJ1-5, with 9 bases lining up with TRBD1. The CDR3 is 15 residues long. Germline values: CDR1 KGHSH, CDR2 LQKENI. V trimming: 6 bases; J trimming: 7 bases; junction bases outside the gene matches: 10. CDR3 in DNA: TGTGCCAGCTCGCCCGGGACAGGGATTAGACAGCCCCAGCATTTT. Translating it yields CASSPGTGIRQPQHF. The full variable domain, with the rest looked up from reference TRBV18 and TRBJ1-5, is NAGVMQNPRHLVRRRGQEARLRCSPMKGHSHVYWYRQLPEEGLKFMVYLQKENIIDESGMPKERFSAEFPKEGPSILRIQQVVRGDSAAYFCASSPGTGIRQPQHFGDGTRLSIL.

J is TRBJ2-1 and V is TRBV5-1; the D gene is possibly TRBD2 (5 bases). Trimming removed 2 bases from V and 8 bases from J, with 17 bases in between. Germline CDR1 reads SGHRS; CDR2 reads YFSETQ. The CDR3 covers 15 residues. CDR3 loop: CASSLRTPGVDEQFF. CDR3 coding DNA: TGCGCCAGCAGCTTAAGGACCCCCGGGGTCGATGAGCAGTTCTTC.

The CDR3 nucleotides are TGTGCCAGCATCAACGACAGGGCCGGAGATACGCAGTATTTT. Encoded protein: CASINDRAGDTQYF. The chain combines TRBV7-9 with TRBJ2-3; 7 bases fit TRBD1. The CDR3 consists of 14 residues. With V trimmed by 7 bases and J by 5 bases, 9 bases remained unmatched. CDR1 and CDR2 (germline): SEHNR, FQNEAQ (reference sequence).